This entry lists 18 T cell receptor beta chains sequenced from one sample in a study of Ad26.COV2.S vaccination and SARS-CoV-2 variants. As for treatment: some 19 received Ad26.COV2.S at low or high dose, single or two shots; about 5 received placebo; per-sample allocation not given. Sampling occurred on day 63 after the first vaccine or placebo injection. Using immunoSEQ multiplex PCR, the repertoire was profiled, and TCRdb retains in-frame clones only, with some absent. Here the sample spans roughly 380,000 clones, approximately 84% being singletons. The starting material was peripheral blood, obtained in a trial of Ad26.COV2.S vaccine versus placebo. The receptors were sampled from a person aged 18-60 years who received the Ad26.COV2.S COVID-19 vaccine or a placebo.

The CDR3: CASSEPLGGADTQYF. For the CDR3, the DNA is TGTGCCAGCAGTGAACCCCTCGGGGGGGCAGATACGCAGTATTTT. The chain joins TRBV6-1 to TRBJ2-3; the match to TRBD2 covers 8 bases. The CDR3 runs to 15 residues. V dropped 2 bases and J dropped 4; count of bases not matched to a gene: 5. Germline CDR1 and CDR2: MNHNS and SASEGT.

V and J are TRBV6-2 or TRBV6-3 and TRBJ2-5; 8 bases fit TRBD1. The length of the CDR3 is 15 residues. Germline trimming cut 5 bases from V and 5 bases from J; bases unmatched to any gene: 10. The germline V gene has CDR1 MNHEY and CDR2 SVGEGT. CDR3 protein: CASSLGQGGWETQYF. The CDR3 DNA reads as TGTGCCAGCAGTCTTGGACAGGGTGGATGGGAGACCCAGTACTTC.

The gene calls are TRBV10-3 and TRBJ2-2; tentatively, D is TRBD2 (6 bases). Between the trimmed V and J ends, which lost 10 bases and 4 bases, there was a span of 10 bases. Per the germline V gene, CDR1 is ENHRY and CDR2 is SYGVKD. The length of the CDR3 is 12 residues. CDR3 in DNA: TGTGCCACCGGGGGACTCACCGGGGAGCTGTTTTTT. Protein product: CATGGLTGELFF.

This clone was seen more than once but under ten times. The genes are TRBV7-2 and TRBJ2-3, with a possible D match to TRBD1 (5 bases). The CDR3 contains 14 residues. The germline V gene has CDR1 SGHTA and CDR2 FQGNSA. V gave up 7 bases and J gave up 1 base, with 12 bases separating them. This CDR3 reads CASIRVVGTDTQYF. CDR3 DNA: TGTGCCAGCATCAGGGTAGTCGGCACAGATACGCAGTATTTT.

The rearrangement uses TRBV6-6 and TRBJ1-3; D unclear. The CDR3 contains 15 residues. Germline CDR1 is MNHNY and CDR2 is SVGAGI (reference sequence). Trimming removed 6 bases from V and 4 bases from J, with 16 bases in between. The CDR3 nucleotides are TGTGCCAGCAGCCCCACGAAGGAAGCGGGAAACACCATATATTTT. Its translation is CASSPTKEAGNTIYF.

This clone has just one count. V gene TRBV2 combines with J gene TRBJ1-2, with TRBD1 identical over 7 bases. This CDR3 has 12 amino acids. Unmatched junction bases numbered 4, after V lost 8 bases and J lost 4 bases. CDR1 and CDR2 from the germline V gene are SNHLY and FYNNEI. CDR3 protein: CASGGQSYGYTF. In DNA, the CDR3 is TGTGCCAGCGGGGGACAGAGCTATGGCTACACCTTC.

Here the CDR3 DNA reads TGTGCCAGCAGTTTGGGGGCAGGGGCCGGATTTAACTATGGCTACACCTTC. Its protein product is CASSLGAGAGFNYGYTF. The rearrangement uses TRBV27 and TRBJ1-2, with D tentatively TRBD1 (6 bases). CDR1 and CDR2 (germline): MNHEY, SMNVEV (reference sequence). The CDR3 has 17 residues. Deletions cut 3 bases from V and 1 base from J, with 18 bases between.

This chain joins TRBV15 and TRBJ2-3; 11 bases agree with TRBD2. CDR1 is LNHNV and CDR2 is YYDKDF in the germline V gene (reference sequence). V lost 0 bases to trimming and J lost 2 bases; unmatched junction nucleotides: 4. The CDR3 length is 17 residues. This CDR3 is CATSRDSSGRLTDTQYF. The CDR3 nucleotides read TGTGCCACCAGCAGAGATTCTAGCGGGAGGCTCACAGATACGCAGTATTTT.

The chain uses TRBV13 and TRBJ2-7, with D perhaps TRBD1 or TRBD2 (5 bases each). The V gene's germline CDR1 is PRHDT and CDR2 FYEKMQ (reference sequence). The CDR3 extends over 14 amino acids. V lost 4 bases and J lost 6, with 16 bases in between. CDR3 in DNA: TGTGCCAGCAGCTGGGGGAGTGGACTGCTCGAGCAGTACTTC. Its protein product is CASSWGSGLLEQYF.

The chain employs TRBV29-1 and TRBJ1-3, with TRBD1 identical over 7 bases. The ends lost 1 base at V and 6 bases at J; junction bases unmatched: 12. CDR1 is SQVTM, CDR2 ANQGSEA, per germline. The CDR3 has 16 residues. The CDR3 sequence: CSVEGQGFEFENTIYF. CDR3 coding DNA: TGCAGCGTTGAAGGACAGGGCTTCGAATTCGAAAACACCATATATTTT. Looking up the rest from reference TRBV29-1 and TRBJ1-3 gives the full variable domain: SAVISQKPSRDICQRGTSLTIQCQVDSQVTMMFWYRQQPGQSLTLIATANQGSEATYESGFVIDKFPISRPNLTFSTLTVSNMSPEDSSIYLCSVEGQGFEFENTIYFGEGSWLTVV.

V gene TRBV5-1 combines with J gene TRBJ1-2; D may be TRBD1 (6 bases). Germline CDR1 and CDR2: SGHRS and YFSETQ. V lost 4 bases, J lost 3 bases, and 19 bases lay in between. This CDR3 region has 16 residues. Here the CDR3 reads CASSPDEGRGYYGYTF. For the CDR3, the DNA is TGCGCCAGCAGCCCGGACGAAGGCAGGGGTTACTATGGCTACACCTTC.

In its sample, this clone was seen once. This sequence joins TRBV3-1 (or the pseudogene TRBV3-2) and TRBJ2-1; the D gene is possibly TRBD2 (6 bases). The length of the CDR3 is 15 residues. Trimming stripped 7 bases from V and 0 bases from J, with 13 bases between. Germline CDR1 reads LGHDT; CDR2 reads YNNKEL (reference sequence). The CDR3, as DNA: TGTGCCAGCACCCACGGGGGAAGCTCCTACAATGAGCAGTTCTTC. It translates to CASTHGGSSYNEQFF.

The gene calls are TRBV6-6 and TRBJ2-7; D uncertain. The ends were cut back, 5 bases at V and 3 bases at J, with 8 bases in the middle. Germline loops: CDR1 MNHNY, CDR2 SVGAGI (reference sequence). The CDR3 consists of 12 residues. The CDR3 region is CASSHIDYEQYF. CDR3 bases: TGTGCCAGCAGTCACATTGACTACGAGCAGTACTTC.

V and J are TRBV18 and TRBJ1-2, with 9 bases that match TRBD1. The junction had 16 bases not matched to a gene; V was cut back by 3 bases and J by 8 bases. CDR3 length: 17 amino acids. Germline CDR1 is KGHSH and CDR2 is LQKENI. Written as DNA, the CDR3 is TGTGCCAGCTCACCTATTCCCTCCGGGACAGGGACGAAGGGCTACACCTTC. Translating gives CASSPIPSGTGTKGYTF.

In regard to this clone: The same CDR3 also results from other DNA sequences found in this sample. The rearrangement uses TRBV25-1 and TRBJ2-1; D gene uncertain. The germline V gene has CDR1 MGHDK and CDR2 SYGVNS. The V end was cut by 4 bases, the J end by 3 bases, with 1 base between. The CDR3 loop spans 11 amino acids. CDR3 sequence: CASSGYNEQFF. In DNA form, the CDR3 reads TGTGCCAGCAGTGGCTACAATGAGCAGTTCTTC.

This clone was counted between two and nine times. This rearrangement joins TRBV6-5 to TRBJ1-1; 7 nucleotides align to TRBD1. Germline V gene sequence: CDR1 MNHEY, CDR2 SVGAGI. This CDR3 is 16 amino acids long. V lost 2 bases, J lost 0 bases, and 6 bases stayed unmatched. CDR3 region: CASSYKSTGVNTEAFF. Here the CDR3 DNA reads TGTGCCAGCAGTTACAAGTCCACAGGGGTGAACACTGAAGCTTTCTTT.

The CDR3 sequence: CARSPGNTEAFF. Written as DNA, the CDR3 is TGTGCCAGATCACCAGGGAACACTGAAGCTTTCTTT. V gene TRBV2 combines with J gene TRBJ1-1; D gene ambiguous. The CDR3 is made up of 12 amino acids. Germline CDR1 reads SNHLY; CDR2 reads FYNNEI. Trimming shortened V by 9 bases and J by 1 base, and 9 bases separated the two germline ends.

The V and J genes are TRBV12-5 and TRBJ2-2; the match to TRBD1 covers 9 bases. Trimming cost V 6 bases and J 2 bases; bases outside gene matches: 10. Germline CDR1 and CDR2: LGHNT and FRNRAP. CDR3 length: 17 residues. The CDR3 nucleotides are TGTGCTAGTGGGGAAGAGAGGACAGGGGAAAACACCGGGGAGCTGTTTTTT. Amino acid sequence: CASGEERTGENTGELFF.